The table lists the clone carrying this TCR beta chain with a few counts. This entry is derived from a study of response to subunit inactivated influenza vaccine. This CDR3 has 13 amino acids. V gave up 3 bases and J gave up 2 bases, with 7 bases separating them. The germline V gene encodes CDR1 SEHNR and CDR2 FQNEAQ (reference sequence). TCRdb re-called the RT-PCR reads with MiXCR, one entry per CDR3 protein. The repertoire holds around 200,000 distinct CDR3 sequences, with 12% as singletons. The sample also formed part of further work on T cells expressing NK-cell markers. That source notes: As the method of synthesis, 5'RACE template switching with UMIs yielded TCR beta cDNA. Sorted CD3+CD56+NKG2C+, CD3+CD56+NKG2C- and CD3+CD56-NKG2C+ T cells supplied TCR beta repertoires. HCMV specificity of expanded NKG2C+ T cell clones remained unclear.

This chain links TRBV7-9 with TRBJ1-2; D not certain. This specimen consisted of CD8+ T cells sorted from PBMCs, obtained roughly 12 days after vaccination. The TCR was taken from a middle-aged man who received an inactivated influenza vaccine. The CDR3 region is CASSFYENYGYTF. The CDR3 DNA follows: TGTGCCAGCAGCTTTTATGAAAACTATGGCTACACCTTC.